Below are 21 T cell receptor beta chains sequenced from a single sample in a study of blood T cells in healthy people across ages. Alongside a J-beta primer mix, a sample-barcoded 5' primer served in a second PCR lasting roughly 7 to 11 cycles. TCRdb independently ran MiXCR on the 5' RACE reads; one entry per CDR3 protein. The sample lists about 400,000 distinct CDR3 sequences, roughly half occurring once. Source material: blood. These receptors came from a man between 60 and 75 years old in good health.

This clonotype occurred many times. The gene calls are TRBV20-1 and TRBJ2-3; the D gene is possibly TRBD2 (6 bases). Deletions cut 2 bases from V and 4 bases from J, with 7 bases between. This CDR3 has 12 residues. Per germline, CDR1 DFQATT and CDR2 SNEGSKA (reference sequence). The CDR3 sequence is CSARLAADTQYF. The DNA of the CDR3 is TGCAGTGCTAGATTAGCGGCAGATACGCAGTATTTT.

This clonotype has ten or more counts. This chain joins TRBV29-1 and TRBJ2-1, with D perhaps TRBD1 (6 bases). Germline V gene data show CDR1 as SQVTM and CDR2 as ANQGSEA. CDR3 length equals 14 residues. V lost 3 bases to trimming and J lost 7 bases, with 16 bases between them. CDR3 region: CSVEGAILWNEQFF. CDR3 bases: TGCAGCGTTGAGGGGGCAATTTTGTGGAATGAGCAGTTCTTC.

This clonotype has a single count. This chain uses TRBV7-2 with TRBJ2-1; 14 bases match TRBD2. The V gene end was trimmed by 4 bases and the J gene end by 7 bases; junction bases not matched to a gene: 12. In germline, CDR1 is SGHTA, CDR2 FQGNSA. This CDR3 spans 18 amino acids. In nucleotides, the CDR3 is TGTGCCAGCAGCTCACCGACTAGCGGGAGGGTTTTTAGGAATGAGCAGTTCTTC. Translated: CASSSPTSGRVFRNEQFF.

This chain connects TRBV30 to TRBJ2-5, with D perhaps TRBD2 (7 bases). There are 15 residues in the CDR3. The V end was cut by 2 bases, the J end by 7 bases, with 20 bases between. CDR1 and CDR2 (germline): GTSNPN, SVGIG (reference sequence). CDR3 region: CAWSRTRRGARTQYF. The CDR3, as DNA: TGTGCCTGGAGTCGAACGCGTCGGGGGGCTCGGACCCAGTACTTC. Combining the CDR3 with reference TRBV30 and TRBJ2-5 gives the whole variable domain SQTIHQWPATLVQPVGSPLSLECTVEGTSNPNLYWYRQAAGRGLQLLFYSVGIGQISSEVPQNLSASRPQDRQFILSSKKLLLSDSGFYLCAWSRTRRGARTQYFGPGTRLLVL.

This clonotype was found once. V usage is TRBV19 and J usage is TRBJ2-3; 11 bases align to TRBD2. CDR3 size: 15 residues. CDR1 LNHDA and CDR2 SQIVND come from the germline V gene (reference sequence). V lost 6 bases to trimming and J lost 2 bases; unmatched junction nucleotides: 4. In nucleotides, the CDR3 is TGTGCCAGTAGGACTAGCGGGGCGATCACAGATACGCAGTATTTT. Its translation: CASRTSGAITDTQYF.

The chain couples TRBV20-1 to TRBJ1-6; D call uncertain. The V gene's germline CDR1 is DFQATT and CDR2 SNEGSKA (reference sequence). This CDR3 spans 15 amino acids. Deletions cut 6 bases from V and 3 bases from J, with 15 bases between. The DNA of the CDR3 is TGCAGTGCAAAAGAGGAGGGCGGCTATAATTCACCCCTCCACTTT. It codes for CSAKEEGGYNSPLHF.

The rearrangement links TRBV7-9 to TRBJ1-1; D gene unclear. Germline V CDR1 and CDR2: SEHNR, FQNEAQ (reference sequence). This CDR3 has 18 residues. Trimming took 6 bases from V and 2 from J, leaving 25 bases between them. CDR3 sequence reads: CASSRDRNYGVSNTEAFF. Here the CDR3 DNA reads TGTGCCAGCAGTCGCGACCGAAACTACGGGGTTTCCAACACTGAAGCTTTCTTT.

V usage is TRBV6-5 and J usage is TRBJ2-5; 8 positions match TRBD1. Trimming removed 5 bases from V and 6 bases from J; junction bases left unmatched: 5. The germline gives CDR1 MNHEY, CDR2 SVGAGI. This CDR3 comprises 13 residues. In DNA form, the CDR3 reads TGTGCCAGCAGTGACAGGGGTGGCCAGACCCAGTACTTC. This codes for CASSDRGGQTQYF.

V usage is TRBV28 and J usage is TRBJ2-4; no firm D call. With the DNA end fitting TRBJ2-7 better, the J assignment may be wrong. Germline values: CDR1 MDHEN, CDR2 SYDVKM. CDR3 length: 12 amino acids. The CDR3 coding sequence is TGTGCCAGCAGTTTCAAATTCTACGAGCAGTACTTC. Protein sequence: CASSFKFYEQYF.

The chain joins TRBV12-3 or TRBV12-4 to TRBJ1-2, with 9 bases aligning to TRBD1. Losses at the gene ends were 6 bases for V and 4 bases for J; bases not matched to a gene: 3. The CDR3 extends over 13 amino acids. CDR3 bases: TGTGCCAGCAGCCGGACAGGGGTCTATGGCTACACCTTC. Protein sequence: CASSRTGVYGYTF.

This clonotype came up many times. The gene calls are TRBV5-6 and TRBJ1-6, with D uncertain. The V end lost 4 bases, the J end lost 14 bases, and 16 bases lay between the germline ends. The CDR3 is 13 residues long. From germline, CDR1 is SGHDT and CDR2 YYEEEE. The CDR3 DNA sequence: TGTGCCAGCAGCCCCCAGAGGCTTCAGGCCCTCCACTTT. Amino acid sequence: CASSPQRLQALHF.

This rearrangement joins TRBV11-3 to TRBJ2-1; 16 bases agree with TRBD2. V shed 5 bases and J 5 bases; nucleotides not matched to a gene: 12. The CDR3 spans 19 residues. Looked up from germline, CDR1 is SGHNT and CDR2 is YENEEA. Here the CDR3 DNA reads TGTGCCAGCAGCGCTGGGACTAGCGGGAGGGCCCCCGGAGACAATGAGCAGTTCTTC. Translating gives CASSAGTSGRAPGDNEQFF.

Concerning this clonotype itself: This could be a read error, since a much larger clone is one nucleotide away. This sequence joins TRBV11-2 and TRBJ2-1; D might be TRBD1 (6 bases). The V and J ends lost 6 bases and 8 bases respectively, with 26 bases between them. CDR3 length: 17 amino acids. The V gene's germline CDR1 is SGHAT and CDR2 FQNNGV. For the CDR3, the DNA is TGTGCCAGCAGTACAGGGTCGAGGTGGAAGGGGTTCTATGAGCAGTTCTTC. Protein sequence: CASSTGSRWKGFYEQFF.

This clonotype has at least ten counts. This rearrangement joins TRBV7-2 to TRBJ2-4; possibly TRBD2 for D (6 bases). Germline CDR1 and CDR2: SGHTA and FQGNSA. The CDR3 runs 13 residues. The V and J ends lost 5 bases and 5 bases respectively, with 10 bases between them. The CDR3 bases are TGTGCCAGCAGCCGCGGGGCGGAAAACATTCAGTACTTC. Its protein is CASSRGAENIQYF.

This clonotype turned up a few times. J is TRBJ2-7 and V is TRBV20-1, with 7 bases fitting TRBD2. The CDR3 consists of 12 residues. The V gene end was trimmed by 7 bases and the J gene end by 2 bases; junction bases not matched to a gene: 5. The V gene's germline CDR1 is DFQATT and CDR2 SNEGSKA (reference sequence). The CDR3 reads CSGRLAAYEQYF. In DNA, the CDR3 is TGCAGTGGACGGCTAGCGGCCTACGAGCAGTACTTC.

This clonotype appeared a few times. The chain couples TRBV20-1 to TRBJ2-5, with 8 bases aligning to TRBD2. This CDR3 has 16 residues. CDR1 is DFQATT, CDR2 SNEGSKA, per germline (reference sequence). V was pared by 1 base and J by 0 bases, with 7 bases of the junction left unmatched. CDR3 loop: CSARAASGPDQETQYF. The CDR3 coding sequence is TGCAGTGCTAGAGCGGCTAGCGGGCCCGACCAAGAGACCCAGTACTTC.

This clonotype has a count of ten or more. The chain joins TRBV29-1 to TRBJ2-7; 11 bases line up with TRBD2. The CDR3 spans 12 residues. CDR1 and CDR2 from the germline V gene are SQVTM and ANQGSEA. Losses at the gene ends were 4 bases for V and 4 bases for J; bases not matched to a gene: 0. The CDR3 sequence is CSVGTSGYEQYF. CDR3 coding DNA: TGCAGCGTTGGGACTAGCGGGTACGAGCAGTACTTC.

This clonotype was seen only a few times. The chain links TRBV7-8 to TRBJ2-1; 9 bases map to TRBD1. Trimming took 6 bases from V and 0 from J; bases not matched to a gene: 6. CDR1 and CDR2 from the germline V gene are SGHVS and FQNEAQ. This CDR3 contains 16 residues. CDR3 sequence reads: CASREGTGYSYNEQFF. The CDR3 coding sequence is TGTGCCAGCAGGGAAGGGACAGGGTACTCCTACAATGAGCAGTTCTTC.

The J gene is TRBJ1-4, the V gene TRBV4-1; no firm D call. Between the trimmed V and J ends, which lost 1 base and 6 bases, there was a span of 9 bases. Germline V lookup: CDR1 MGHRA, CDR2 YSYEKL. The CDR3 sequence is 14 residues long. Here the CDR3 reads CASSQVLGDEKLFF. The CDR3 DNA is TGCGCCAGCAGCCAAGTTTTGGGCGATGAAAAACTGTTTTTT.

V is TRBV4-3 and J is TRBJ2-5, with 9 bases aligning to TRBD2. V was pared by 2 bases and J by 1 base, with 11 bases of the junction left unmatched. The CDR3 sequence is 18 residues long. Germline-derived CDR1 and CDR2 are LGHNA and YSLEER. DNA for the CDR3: TGCGCCAGCAGCCAACAACGGGCCGCGGGAGGGCCCCAAGAGACCCAGTACTTC. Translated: CASSQQRAAGGPQETQYF.

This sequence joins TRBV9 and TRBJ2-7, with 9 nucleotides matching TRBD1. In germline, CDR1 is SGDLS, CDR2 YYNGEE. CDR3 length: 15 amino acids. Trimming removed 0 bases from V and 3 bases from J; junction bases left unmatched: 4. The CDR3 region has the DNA TGTGCCAGCAGCGTAGGAGGGGACAGGGTCTACGAGCAGTACTTC. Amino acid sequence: CASSVGGDRVYEQYF.